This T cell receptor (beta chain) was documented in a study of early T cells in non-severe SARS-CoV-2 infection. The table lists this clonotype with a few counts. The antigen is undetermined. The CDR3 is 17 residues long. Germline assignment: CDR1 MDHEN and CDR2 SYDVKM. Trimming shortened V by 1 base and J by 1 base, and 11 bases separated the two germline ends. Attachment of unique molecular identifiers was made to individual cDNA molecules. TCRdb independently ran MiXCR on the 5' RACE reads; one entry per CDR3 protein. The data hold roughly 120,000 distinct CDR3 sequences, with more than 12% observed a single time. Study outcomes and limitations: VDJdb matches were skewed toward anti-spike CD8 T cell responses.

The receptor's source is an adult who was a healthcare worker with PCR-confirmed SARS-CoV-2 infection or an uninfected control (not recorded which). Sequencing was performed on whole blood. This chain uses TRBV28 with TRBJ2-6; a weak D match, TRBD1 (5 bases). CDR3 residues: CASSLLGVVSGANVLTF. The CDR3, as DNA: TGTGCCAGCAGTTTATTAGGGGTGGTTTCTGGGGCCAACGTCCTGACTTTC.